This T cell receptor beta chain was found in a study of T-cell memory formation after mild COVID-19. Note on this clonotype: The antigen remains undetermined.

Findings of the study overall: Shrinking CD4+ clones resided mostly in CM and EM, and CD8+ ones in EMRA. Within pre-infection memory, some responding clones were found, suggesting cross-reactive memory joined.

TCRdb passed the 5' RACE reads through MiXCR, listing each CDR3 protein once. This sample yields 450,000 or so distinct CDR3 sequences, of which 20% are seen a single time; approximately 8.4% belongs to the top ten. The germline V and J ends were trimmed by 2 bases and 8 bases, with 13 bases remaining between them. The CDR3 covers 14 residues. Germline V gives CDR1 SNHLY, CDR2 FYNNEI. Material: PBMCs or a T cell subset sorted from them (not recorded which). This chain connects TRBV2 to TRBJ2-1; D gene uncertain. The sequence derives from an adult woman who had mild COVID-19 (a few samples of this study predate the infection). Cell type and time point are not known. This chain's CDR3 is CASSESFSIDEQFF. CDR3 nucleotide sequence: TGTGCCAGCAGTGAATCTTTTTCCATTGATGAGCAGTTCTTC.